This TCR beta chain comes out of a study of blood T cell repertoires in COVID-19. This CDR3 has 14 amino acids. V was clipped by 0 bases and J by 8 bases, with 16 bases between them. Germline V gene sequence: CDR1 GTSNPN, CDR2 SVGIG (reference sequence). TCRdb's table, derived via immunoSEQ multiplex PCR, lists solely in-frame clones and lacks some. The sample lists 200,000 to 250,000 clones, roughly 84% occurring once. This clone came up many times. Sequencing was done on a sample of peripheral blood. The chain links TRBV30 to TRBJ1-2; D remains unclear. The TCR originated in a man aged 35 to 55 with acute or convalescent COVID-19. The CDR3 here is CAWSVQGRGVGYTF. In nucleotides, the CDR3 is TGTGCCTGGAGTGTTCAAGGGCGGGGAGTCGGCTACACCTTC. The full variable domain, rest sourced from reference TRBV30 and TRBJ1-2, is SQTIHQWPATLVQPVGSPLSLECTVEGTSNPNLYWYRQAAGRGLQLLFYSVGIGQISSEVPQNLSASRPQDRQFILSSKKLLLSDSGFYLCAWSVQGRGVGYTFGSGTRLTVV.